This T cell receptor beta chain was retrieved from a study of blood T cell repertoires in COVID-19. At the level of the study: There were acute and convalescent COVID-19 samples, and they came from the United States, Italy and Spain. In each case, the material was cDNA or gDNA derived from T cells, B-cell-depleted T cells, or PBMCs.

Recovered status in Cohort 3 required two negative PCRs, clearance, or symptom resolution. The CDR3 contains 13 residues. Germline CDR1 and CDR2: SGHAT and FQNNGV. The trim removed 2 bases at V and 3 bases at J, leaving 0 bases unmatched. In the source study's methods: It was from reference gene primer amplification that nucleated cell counts were estimated. The repertoire was sequenced with immunoSEQ multiplex PCR; TCRdb's copy has only in-frame clones and lacks some. V and J calls and clone size are those listed in that table; D and trimming were worked out from the DNA. The table shows 380,000 or so clones, with approximately 87% occurring only once.

The sample consisted of PBMCs or T cells enriched from blood (not recorded which). The clonotype was recovered from a man aged 25 to 40 who had recovered from COVID-19. The rearrangement joins TRBV11-2 to TRBJ1-2; 7 bases are a match to TRBD1. The CDR3: CASSLQGDYGYTF. CDR3 bases: TGTGCCAGCAGCTTACAGGGGGACTATGGCTACACCTTC.